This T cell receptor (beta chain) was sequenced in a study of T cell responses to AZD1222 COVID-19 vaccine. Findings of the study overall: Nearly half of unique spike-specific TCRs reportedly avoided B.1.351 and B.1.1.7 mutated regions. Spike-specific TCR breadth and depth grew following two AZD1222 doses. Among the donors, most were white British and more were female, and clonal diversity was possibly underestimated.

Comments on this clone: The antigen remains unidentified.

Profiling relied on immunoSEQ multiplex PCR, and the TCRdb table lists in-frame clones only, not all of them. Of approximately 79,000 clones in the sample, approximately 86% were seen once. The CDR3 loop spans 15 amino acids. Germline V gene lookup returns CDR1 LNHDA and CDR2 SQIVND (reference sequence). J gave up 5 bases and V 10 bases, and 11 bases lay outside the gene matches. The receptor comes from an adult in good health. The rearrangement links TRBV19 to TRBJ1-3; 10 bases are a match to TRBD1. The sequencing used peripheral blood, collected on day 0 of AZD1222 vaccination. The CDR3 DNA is TGTGCCACCGGGACAGGGGATTGGAACAGAAACACCATATATTTT. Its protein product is CATGTGDWNRNTIYF.